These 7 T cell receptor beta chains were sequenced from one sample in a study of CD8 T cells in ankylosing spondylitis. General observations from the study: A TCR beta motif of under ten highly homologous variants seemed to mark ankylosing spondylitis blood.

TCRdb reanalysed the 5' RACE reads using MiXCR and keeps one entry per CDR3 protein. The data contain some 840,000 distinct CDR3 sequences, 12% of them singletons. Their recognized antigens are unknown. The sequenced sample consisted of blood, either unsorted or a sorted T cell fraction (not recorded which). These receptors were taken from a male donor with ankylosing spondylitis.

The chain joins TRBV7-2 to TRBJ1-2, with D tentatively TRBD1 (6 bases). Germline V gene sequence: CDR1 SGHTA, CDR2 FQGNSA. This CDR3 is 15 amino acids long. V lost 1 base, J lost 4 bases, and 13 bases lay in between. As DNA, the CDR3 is TGTGCCAGCAGCTTAGGTGGTGGGGGGGCCTATGGCTACACCTTC. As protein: CASSLGGGGAYGYTF.

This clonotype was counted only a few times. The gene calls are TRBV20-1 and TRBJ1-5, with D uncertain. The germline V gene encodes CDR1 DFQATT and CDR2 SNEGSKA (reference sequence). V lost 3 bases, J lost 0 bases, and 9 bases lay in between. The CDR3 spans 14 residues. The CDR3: CSASPGNSNQPQHF. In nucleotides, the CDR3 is TGCAGTGCTAGCCCGGGAAATAGCAATCAGCCCCAGCATTTT.

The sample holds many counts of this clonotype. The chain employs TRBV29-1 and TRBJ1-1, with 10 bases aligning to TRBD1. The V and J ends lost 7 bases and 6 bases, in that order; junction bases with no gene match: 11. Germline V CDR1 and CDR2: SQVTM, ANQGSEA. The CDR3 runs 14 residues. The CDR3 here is CSAKTDRGLAEAFF. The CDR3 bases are TGCAGCGCTAAGACAGACAGGGGGCTCGCTGAAGCTTTCTTT.

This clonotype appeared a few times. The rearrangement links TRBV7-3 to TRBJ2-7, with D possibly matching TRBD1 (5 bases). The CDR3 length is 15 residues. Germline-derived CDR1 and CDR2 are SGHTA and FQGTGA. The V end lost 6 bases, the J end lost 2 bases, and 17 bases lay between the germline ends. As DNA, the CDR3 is TGTGCCAGCAGTTCCTCCGGCGGACACACCTACGAGCAGTACTTC. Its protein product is CASSSSGGHTYEQYF.

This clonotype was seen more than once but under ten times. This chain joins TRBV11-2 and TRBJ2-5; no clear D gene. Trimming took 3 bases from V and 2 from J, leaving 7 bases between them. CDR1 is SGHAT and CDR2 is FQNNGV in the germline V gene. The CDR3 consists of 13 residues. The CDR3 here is CASSLTTQETQYF. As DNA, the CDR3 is TGTGCCAGCAGCTTGACAACGCAAGAGACCCAGTACTTC.

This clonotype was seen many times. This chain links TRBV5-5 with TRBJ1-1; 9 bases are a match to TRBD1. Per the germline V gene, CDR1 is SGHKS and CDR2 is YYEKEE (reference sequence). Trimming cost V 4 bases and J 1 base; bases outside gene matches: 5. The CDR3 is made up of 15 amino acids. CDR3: CASSAGQGWNTEAFF. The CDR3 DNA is TGTGCCAGCAGCGCGGGACAGGGCTGGAACACTGAAGCTTTCTTT.

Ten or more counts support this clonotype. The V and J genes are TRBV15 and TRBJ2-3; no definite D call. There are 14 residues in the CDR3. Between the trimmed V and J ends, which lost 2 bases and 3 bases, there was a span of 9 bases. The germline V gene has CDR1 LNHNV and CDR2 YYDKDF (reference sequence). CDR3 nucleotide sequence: TGTGCCACCAGCAGACCCGACTCTACAGATACGCAGTATTTT. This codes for CATSRPDSTDTQYF.